The rows below give T cell receptor beta chains drawn from one sample of a study of post-analysis software for immune sequencing data. TCRdb processed the PCR reads anew with MiXCR; each CDR3 protein has one entry. The sample has about 430,000 distinct CDR3 sequences, over 30% seen once. The specimen was blood. The source of these receptors is a girl aged 2-10 years with multiple sclerosis. Both conserved end residues are part of each CDR3. The D gene is left open where the match is weak. Size is omitted from some rows. Given values are once, few, many or a class for expanded clones.

TRBV29-1,TRBJ2-1,15,.,.,TGCAGCGTTGAGGGCCGAGCGGAGTCCTACAATGAGCAGTTCTTC,CSVEGRAESYNEQFF
TRBV5-1,TRBJ1-1,14,.,TRBD1,TGCGCCAGCAGCTTGGACGACAGGGGGACTGAAGCTTTCTTT,CASSLDDRGTEAFF
TRBV9,TRBJ1-4,14,.,.,TGTGCCAGCAGCGGTACAGGGTACAATGAAAAACTGTTTTTT,CASSGTGYNEKLFF
TRBV27,TRBJ1-6,15,.,.,TGTGCCAGCAGTATCATAGTGGGGGGTACTTCACCCCTCCACTTT,CASSIIVGGTSPLHF
TRBV20-1,TRBJ1-6,11,.,.,TGCAGTGCGAGGCTGCAGGCACCCCTCCACTTT,CSARLQAPLHF
TRBV12-3/TRBV12-4,TRBJ2-1,14,.,TRBD2,TGTGCCAGCAGTTGGACTAGCGGGGATAAGGGGCAGTTCTTC,CASSWTSGDKGQFF
TRBV20-1,TRBJ2-3,13,.,TRBD1,TGCAGTGCCCCGACAGGGTCGACAGATACGCAGTATTTT,CSAPTGSTDTQYF
TRBV29-1,TRBJ2-1,21,.,.,TGCAGCGTTGAGTTGTTAGCCTCATCGGGCCCGAATCCGCTCTACTACAATGAGCAGTTCTTC,CSVELLASSGPNPLYYNEQFF
TRBV7-2,TRBJ2-1,18,.,TRBD1,TGTGCCAGCACCCCTAAGGGACAGGGGGCCGGTAACTACAATGAGCAGTTCTTC,CASTPKGQGAGNYNEQFF
TRBV9,TRBJ2-5,15,few,TRBD2,TGTGCCAGCAGTGTAAGCGGGGGGGCTGTAGAGACCCAGTACTTC,CASSVSGGAVETQYF
TRBV7-9,TRBJ2-7,16,.,.,TGTGCCAGCAGCTCAGCCTATACAGGGAATCCCTACGAGCAGTACTTC,CASSSAYTGNPYEQYF
TRBV12-3/TRBV12-4,TRBJ1-2,12,.,.,TGTGCCAGCAGTTTATTCCAAAATGGCTACACCTTC,CASSLFQNGYTF
TRBV9,TRBJ2-1,11,.,.,TGTGCCAGCAGCAGAAGCAATGAGCAGTTCTTC,CASSRSNEQFF
TRBV7-9,TRBJ2-3,18,.,.,TGTGCCAGCAGCTCCCAAGAACCGGACTACCGGTCCCCAGATACGCAGTATTTT,CASSSQEPDYRSPDTQYF
TRBV2,TRBJ2-7,15,.,TRBD2,TGTGCCAGCAGCCACACTAGCGGGCCCCTCTACGAGCAGTACTTC,CASSHTSGPLYEQYF
TRBV4-1,TRBJ2-7,13,.,.,TGCGCCAGCAGCCAAGATGACCAATACGAGCAGTACTTC,CASSQDDQYEQYF
TRBV28,TRBJ1-2,14,.,TRBD1,TGTGCCAGCAGTTTCTACAGGGGGCGTGATGGCTACACCTTC,CASSFYRGRDGYTF
TRBV28,TRBJ2-1,15,.,.,TGTGCCAGCAGCCTCCAGGGTTTTAAGGGCAATGAGCAGTTCTTC,CASSLQGFKGNEQFF
TRBV4-2,TRBJ2-3,16,.,TRBD1,TGTGCCAGCGGATACCACTTGGACAGGAGCACAGATACGCAGTATTTT,CASGYHLDRSTDTQYF
TRBV28,TRBJ1-2,15,few,.,TGTGCCAGCAGTCCTATCCCATTCTTGGGCTATGGCTACACCTTC,CASSPIPFLGYGYTF
TRBV29-1,TRBJ2-3,16,.,TRBD2,TGCAGCGTTGAAGGTGTAGCGGGAGGGAACACAGATACGCAGTATTTT,CSVEGVAGGNTDTQYF
TRBV20-1,TRBJ1-2,14,few,TRBD1,TGCAGTGCTAGCAGACAGGGGGAGGGCTATGGCTACACCTTC,CSASRQGEGYGYTF
TRBV10-3,TRBJ2-6,14,.,.,TGTGCCGTCGCCAACTTATCTGGGGCCAACGTCCTGACTTTC,CAVANLSGANVLTF
TRBV2,TRBJ1-2,12,.,.,TGTGCCAGCCTTGGACAGAGCTATGGCTACACCTTC,CASLGQSYGYTF
TRBV28,TRBJ2-7,13,.,TRBD1,TGTGCCAGCAGTTCGGGACAGAGTTACGAGCAGTACTTC,CASSSGQSYEQYF
TRBV7-9,TRBJ2-1,15,.,.,TGTGCCAGCAGCTTGGAGGGGGCAACCTACAATGAGCAGTTCTTC,CASSLEGATYNEQFF
TRBV19,TRBJ1-5,15,.,TRBD1,TGTGCCAGTAGTGGACCGGGACAGTTCAATCAGCCCCAGCATTTT,CASSGPGQFNQPQHF
TRBV2,TRBJ2-7,15,.,.,TGTGCCAGCAGTGCTCTTCTCTACGGAGGAGACGAGCAGTACTTC,CASSALLYGGDEQYF
TRBV29-1,TRBJ1-1,14,.,TRBD1,TGCACCGTATACAGGGGGCGGGGGAACACTGAAGCTTTCTTT,CTVYRGRGNTEAFF
TRBV4-3,TRBJ2-1,17,.,.,TGCGCCAGCAGCCAAGAACCTCTAGCAGGCTCCTACAATGAGCAGTTCTTC,CASSQEPLAGSYNEQFF
TRBV5-1,TRBJ2-6,13,.,TRBD1,TGCGCCAGCAGCACAACAGGGGGGAACACTGAAGCGTTC,CASSTTGGNTEAF
TRBV12-3/TRBV12-4,TRBJ2-5,16,.,.,TGTGCCAGCAGAAGGGGAGGGGGCATTTTATACAATGAGCAGTACTTC,CASRRGGGILYNEQYF
TRBV7-2,TRBJ2-3,15,.,.,TGTGCCAGCAGCCTATGGACGCACCGCACAGATACGCAGTATTTT,CASSLWTHRTDTQYF
TRBV9,TRBJ2-3,15,.,TRBD2,TGTGCCAGCAGCCATACTAGCGCCTACACAGATACGCAGTATTTT,CASSHTSAYTDTQYF
TRBV18,TRBJ1-2,14,.,.,TGTGCCAGCTCACCCTTTTTTGAGGGCGGCGGCTACACCTTC,CASSPFFEGGGYTF
TRBV6-5,TRBJ2-4,15,few,TRBD2,TGTGCCAGCAGTTCTAGCGGGGGGGATAAGAACATTCAGTACTTC,CASSSSGGDKNIQYF
TRBV28,TRBJ1-6,13,.,.,TGTGCCAGCAGTCTACCGCATAATTCACCCCTCCACTTT,CASSLPHNSPLHF
TRBV12-3/TRBV12-4,TRBJ2-7,11,few,.,TGTGCCAGCAGTTTAGGGTCAAAGCAGTACTTC,CASSLGSKQYF
TRBV3-1,TRBJ2-5,15,.,.,TGTGCCAGCAGCCTGGGACTGCTTGTAAGGGAGACCCAGTACTTC,CASSLGLLVRETQYF
TRBV5-1,TRBJ2-3,16,few,.,TGCGCCAGCAGCTTGGGGACCCCCGGAAGTTCAGATACGCAGTATTTT,CASSLGTPGSSDTQYF
TRBV6-2/TRBV6-3,TRBJ2-3,15,.,TRBD2,TGTGCCAGCGGGTTAAGCGGGACTAGCACAGATACGCAGTATTTT,CASGLSGTSTDTQYF
TRBV18,TRBJ2-4,14,.,TRBD1,TGTGCCAGCTCACCCGCAGGGGGCACCCCCATTCAGTACTTC,CASSPAGGTPIQYF
TRBV4-3,TRBJ2-5,13,many,.,TGCGCCAGCAGCCAAGATAGGGGTCAGACCCAGTACTTC,CASSQDRGQTQYF
TRBV28,TRBJ2-1,16,.,TRBD1,TGTGCCAGCAGTCCTCTCATCCGGAAACAGGGGGATGAGCAGTTCTTC,CASSPLIRKQGDEQFF
TRBV7-2,TRBJ2-3,16,.,TRBD2,TGTGCCAGCAGCTCACAAGCGGGAGGGGGGTCAGATACGCAGTATTTT,CASSSQAGGGSDTQYF
TRBV4-3,TRBJ2-7,15,.,.,TGCGCCAGCAGCCAAGACCTGGGATACTCCTACGAGCAGTACTTC,CASSQDLGYSYEQYF
TRBV28,TRBJ2-5,17,.,.,TGTGCCAGCAGTTACCCCAAGATCGGCAGGTTAGAAGGGACCCAGTACTTC,CASSYPKIGRLEGTQYF